This TCR beta chain was sequenced during a study of control samples from healthy donors and cancer patients. This CDR3 is 15 amino acids long. Germline V lookup: CDR1 SQVTM, CDR2 ANQGSEA. V dropped 1 base and J dropped 3; count of bases not matched to a gene: 4. Here immunoSEQ multiplex PCR was the method, and the copy in TCRdb shows in-frame clones only, minus some. In the table there are fewer than 60,000 clones, over 85% of which are singletons. The chain recombines TRBV29-1 with TRBJ2-2; 8 nucleotides line up with TRBD1. Sequencing input: blood. The receptor comes from a man aged 25 to 45 in good health. The CDR3 protein is CSVEGQGADTGELFF. CDR3 DNA: TGCAGCGTTGAAGGGCAGGGGGCGGACACCGGGGAGCTGTTTTTT.